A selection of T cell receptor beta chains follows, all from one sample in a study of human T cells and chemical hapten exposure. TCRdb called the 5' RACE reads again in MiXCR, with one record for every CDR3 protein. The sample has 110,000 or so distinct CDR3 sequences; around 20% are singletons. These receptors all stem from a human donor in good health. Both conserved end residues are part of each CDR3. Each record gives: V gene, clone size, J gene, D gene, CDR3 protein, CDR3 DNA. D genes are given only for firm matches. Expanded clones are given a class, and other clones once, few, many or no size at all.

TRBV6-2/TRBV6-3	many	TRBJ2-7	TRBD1	CASSHGQGRRPSSYEQYF	TGTGCCAGCAGTCACGGACAGGGGCGCCGACCTAGCTCCTACGAGCAGTACTTC
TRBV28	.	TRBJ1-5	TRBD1	CASSPRGRGINQPQHF	TGTGCCAGCAGTCCCAGGGGCAGGGGGATCAATCAGCCCCAGCATTTT
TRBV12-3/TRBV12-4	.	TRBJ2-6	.	CASSLSGRGTSGANVLTF	TGTGCCAGCAGTTTAAGCGGCAGGGGAACCTCTGGGGCCAACGTCCTGACTTTC
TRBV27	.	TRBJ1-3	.	CASGPSVSGNTIYF	TGTGCCAGCGGACCTTCCGTCTCTGGAAACACCATATATTTT
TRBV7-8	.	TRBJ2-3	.	CASSLRAGLVEDTQYF	TGTGCCAGCAGCTTAAGGGCGGGGCTAGTTGAAGATACGCAGTATTTT
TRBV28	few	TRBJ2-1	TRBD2	CASSKTGGPVGPYNEQFF	TGTGCCAGCAGTAAAACGGGAGGGCCCGTGGGGCCCTACAATGAGCAGTTCTTC
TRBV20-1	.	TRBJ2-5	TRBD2	CSAREASGRQETQYF	TGCAGTGCTAGAGAGGCTAGCGGGAGGCAAGAGACCCAGTACTTC
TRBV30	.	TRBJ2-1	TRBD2	CAWSVRLAENEQFF	TGTGCCTGGAGTGTACGACTAGCTGAAAATGAGCAGTTCTTC
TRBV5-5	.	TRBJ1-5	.	CASSFSRGAQPQHF	TGTGCCAGCAGCTTTTCTAGGGGGGCTCAGCCCCAGCATTTT
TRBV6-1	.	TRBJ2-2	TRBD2	CASNRLTSGRVAGELFF	TGTGCCAGCAACCGCCTGACTAGCGGGAGGGTGGCCGGGGAGCTGTTTTTT
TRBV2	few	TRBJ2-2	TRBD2	CASTFSGRASGELFF	TGTGCCAGCACTTTTAGCGGGAGGGCATCCGGGGAGCTGTTTTTT
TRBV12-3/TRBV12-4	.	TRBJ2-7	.	CASSLSGAYEQYF	TGTGCCAGCAGTTTATCTGGAGCCTACGAGCAGTACTTC
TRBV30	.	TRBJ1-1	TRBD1	CAWRTGSGAEAFF	TGTGCCTGGAGGACAGGGAGCGGAGCTGAAGCTTTCTTT
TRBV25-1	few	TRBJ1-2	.	CASSGGALYGYTF	TGTGCCAGCAGTGGAGGGGCATTATATGGCTACACCTTC
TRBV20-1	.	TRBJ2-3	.	CSALQGGRPTDTQYF	TGCAGTGCTCTACAGGGGGGGCGGCCCACAGATACGCAGTATTTT
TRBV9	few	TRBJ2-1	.	CASSSAPSYEQFF	TGTGCCAGCAGCTCCGCCCCGAGCTATGAGCAGTTCTTC
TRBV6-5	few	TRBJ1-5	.	CASSYDVNQPQHF	TGTGCCAGCAGTTATGACGTTAATCAGCCCCAGCATTTT
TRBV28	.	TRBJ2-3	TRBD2	CASRRLAGGINTQYF	TGTGCCAGCAGGAGACTAGCGGGAGGTATAAATACGCAGTATTTT
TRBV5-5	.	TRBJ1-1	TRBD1	CASSIEGSFFKGAWTEAFF	TGTGCCAGCAGCATTGAAGGTTCGTTTTTTAAGGGGGCTTGGACTGAAGCTTTCTTT
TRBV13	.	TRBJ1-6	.	CASSSGQSPLHF	TGTGCCAGCAGCTCAGGGCAATCACCCCTCCACTTT
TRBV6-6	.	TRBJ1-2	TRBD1	CASSYSDRENYGYTF	TGTGCCAGCAGTTACTCGGACAGGGAGAACTATGGCTACACCTTC
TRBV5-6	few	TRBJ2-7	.	CASSLRQIFYEQYF	TGTGCCAGCAGCTTGAGGCAAATCTTCTACGAGCAGTACTTC
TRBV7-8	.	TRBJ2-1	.	CASSLVRRQGTYNEQFF	TGTGCCAGCAGCTTGGTCCGAAGGCAGGGAACCTACAATGAGCAGTTCTTC
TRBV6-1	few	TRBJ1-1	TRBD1	CASRDRAATEAFF	TGTGCCAGCAGGGACAGGGCGGCCACTGAAGCTTTCTTT
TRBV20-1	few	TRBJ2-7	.	CSARGRDLNEQYF	TGCAGTGCTAGGGGCAGGGATTTAAACGAGCAGTACTTC
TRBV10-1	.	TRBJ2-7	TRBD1	CASSTGTGVHEQYF	TGCGCCAGCAGTACCGGGACAGGGGTTCACGAGCAGTACTTC
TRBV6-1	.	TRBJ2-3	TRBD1	CASTRRQGADTQYF	TGTGCCAGCACTAGACGACAGGGGGCAGATACGCAGTATTTT
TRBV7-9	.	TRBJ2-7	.	CASSSRGVDLEQYF	TGTGCCAGCAGCTCCAGGGGGGTGGATCTGGAGCAGTACTTC
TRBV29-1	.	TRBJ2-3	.	CSTRTDGTDTQYF	TGCAGCACCAGGACGGATGGCACAGATACGCAGTATTTT
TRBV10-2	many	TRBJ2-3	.	CASSESTAPSTDTQYF	TGCGCCAGCAGTGAGTCGACAGCCCCTAGCACAGATACGCAGTATTTT
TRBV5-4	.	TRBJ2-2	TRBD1	CASSRDSQNTGELFF	TGTGCCAGCAGCCGGGACAGCCAGAACACCGGGGAGCTGTTTTTT
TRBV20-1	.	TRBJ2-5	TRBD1	CSAPQGIGETQYF	TGCAGTGCTCCACAGGGGATCGGAGAGACCCAGTACTTC
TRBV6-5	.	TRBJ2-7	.	CASSYSPTRGSNEQYF	TGTGCCAGCAGTTACTCACCGACTAGAGGGAGCAACGAGCAGTACTTC
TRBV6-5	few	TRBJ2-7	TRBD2	CASSQREGLEQYF	TGTGCCAGCTCTCAGCGGGAGGGCTTAGAGCAGTACTTC
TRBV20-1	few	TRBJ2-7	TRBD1	CSARGEGTGVEQYF	TGCAGTGCTAGAGGCGAAGGGACAGGGGTCGAGCAGTACTTC
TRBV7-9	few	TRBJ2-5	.	CASRPEGPETQYF	TGTGCCAGCCGACCTGAGGGCCCGGAGACCCAGTACTTC
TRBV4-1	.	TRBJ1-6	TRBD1	CASSQRDRAIANSPLHF	TGCGCCAGCAGCCAGAGGGACAGGGCTATCGCTAATTCACCCCTCCACTTT
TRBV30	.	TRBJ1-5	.	CAWSDRDSPDQPQHF	TGTGCCTGGAGTGACCGGGACTCCCCAGATCAGCCCCAGCATTTT
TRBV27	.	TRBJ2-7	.	CASSNAAPPYEQYF	TGTGCCAGTTCAAACGCAGCCCCGCCCTACGAGCAGTACTTC
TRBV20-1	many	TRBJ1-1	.	CSANIGPRAFF	TGCAGTGCTAATATAGGCCCAAGGGCTTTCTTT
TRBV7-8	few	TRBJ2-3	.	CASSLNTGRVTDTQYF	TGTGCCAGCAGCTTAAATACAGGGAGGGTCACAGATACGCAGTATTTT
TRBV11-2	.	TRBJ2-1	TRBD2	CASSLSRLLADNEQFF	TGTGCCAGCAGCTTAAGTCGGCTACTAGCGGACAATGAGCAGTTCTTC
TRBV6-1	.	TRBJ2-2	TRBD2	CASRENPRQSGSTGELFF	TGTGCCAGCAGAGAAAACCCTCGACAAAGCGGGAGCACCGGGGAGCTGTTTTTT
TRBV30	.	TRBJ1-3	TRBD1	CAWSVPQTGGVGNTIYF	TGTGCCTGGAGTGTACCACAGACAGGGGGAGTTGGAAACACCATATATTTT
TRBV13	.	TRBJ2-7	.	CASSRPWRRGYEQYF	TGTGCCAGCAGCCGGCCATGGCGGAGGGGGTACGAGCAGTACTTC